This T cell receptor (beta chain) comes out of a study of technical replicates of blood from a handful of donors. Germline V gene lookup returns CDR1 LGHNT and CDR2 FRNRAP. Trimming took 2 bases from V and 4 from J; bases not matched to a gene: 14. CDR3 length: 18 residues. Here immunoSEQ multiplex PCR was the method, and the copy in TCRdb shows in-frame clones only, minus some. The sample yields 84,000 or so clones, around 94% seen once. The chain joins TRBV12-5 to TRBJ1-1; 9 nucleotides align to TRBD1. This TCR was recovered from a human donor in good health. Sample: T cells isolated from PBMCs. DNA of the CDR3: TGTGCTAGTGGTTTGCCGAAACCGGGACAGGGAGTAGGCACTGAAGCTTTCTTT. This translates into CASGLPKPGQGVGTEAFF.